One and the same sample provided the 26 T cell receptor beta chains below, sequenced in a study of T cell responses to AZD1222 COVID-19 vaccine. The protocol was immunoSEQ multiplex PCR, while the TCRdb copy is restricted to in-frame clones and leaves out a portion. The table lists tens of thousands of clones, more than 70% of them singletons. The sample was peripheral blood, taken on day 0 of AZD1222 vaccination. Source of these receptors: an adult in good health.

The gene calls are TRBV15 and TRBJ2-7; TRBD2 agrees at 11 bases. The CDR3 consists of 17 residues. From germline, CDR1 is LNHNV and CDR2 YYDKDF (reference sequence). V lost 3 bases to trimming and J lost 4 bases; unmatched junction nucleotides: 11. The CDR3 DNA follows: TGTGCCACCAGCAGCCTGACTAGCGGGATGGGGTGGTACGAGCAGTACTTC. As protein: CATSSLTSGMGWYEQYF. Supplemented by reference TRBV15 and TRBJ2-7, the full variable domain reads DAMVIQNPRYQVTQFGKPVTLSCSQTLNHNVMYWYQQKSSQAPKLLFHYYDKDFNNEADTPDNFQSRRPNTSFCFLDIRSPGLGDTAMYLCATSSLTSGMGWYEQYFGPGTRLTVT.

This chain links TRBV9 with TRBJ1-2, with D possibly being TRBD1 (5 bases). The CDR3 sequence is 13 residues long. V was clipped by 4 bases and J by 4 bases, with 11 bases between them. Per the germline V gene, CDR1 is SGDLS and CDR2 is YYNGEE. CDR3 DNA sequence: TGTGCCAGCAGCACCGGGACGGGCTATGGCTACACCTTC. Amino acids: CASSTGTGYGYTF. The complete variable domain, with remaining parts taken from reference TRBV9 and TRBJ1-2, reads DSGVTQTPKHLITATGQRVTLRCSPRSGDLSVYWYQQSLDQGLQFLIQYYNGEERAKGNILERFSAQQFPDLHSELNLSSLELGDSALYFCASSTGTGYGYTFGSGTRLTVV.

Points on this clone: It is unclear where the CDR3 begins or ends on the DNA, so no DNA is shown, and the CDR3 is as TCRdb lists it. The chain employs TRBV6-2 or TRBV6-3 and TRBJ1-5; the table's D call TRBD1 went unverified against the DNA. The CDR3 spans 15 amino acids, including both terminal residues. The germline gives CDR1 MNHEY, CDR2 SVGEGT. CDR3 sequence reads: CASSLERDRDQPQHF.

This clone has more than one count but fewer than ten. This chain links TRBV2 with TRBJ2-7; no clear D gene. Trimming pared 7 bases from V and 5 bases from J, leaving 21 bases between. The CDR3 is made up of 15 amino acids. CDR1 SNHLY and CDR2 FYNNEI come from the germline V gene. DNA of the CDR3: TGTGCCAGCATGGGGAATGCCAAGGCCTATGACGAGCAGTACTTC. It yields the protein CASMGNAKAYDEQYF.

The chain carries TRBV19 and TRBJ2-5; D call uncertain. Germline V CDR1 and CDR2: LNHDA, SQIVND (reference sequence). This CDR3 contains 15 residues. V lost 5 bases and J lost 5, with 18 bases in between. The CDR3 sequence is CASSPKGGRDETQYF. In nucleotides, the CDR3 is TGTGCCAGTAGTCCAAAGGGTGGCCGAGACGAGACCCAGTACTTC.

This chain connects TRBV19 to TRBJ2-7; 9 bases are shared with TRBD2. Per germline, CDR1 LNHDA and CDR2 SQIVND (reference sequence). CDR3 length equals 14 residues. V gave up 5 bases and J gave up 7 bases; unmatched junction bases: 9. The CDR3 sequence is CASSPSALAGEQYF. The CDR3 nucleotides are TGTGCCAGTAGTCCCTCGGCTCTAGCGGGGGAGCAGTACTTC. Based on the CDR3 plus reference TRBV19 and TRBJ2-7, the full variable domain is DGGITQSPKYLFRKEGQNVTLSCEQNLNHDAMYWYRQDPGQGLRLIYYSQIVNDFQKGDIAEGYSVSREKKESFPLTVTSAQKNPTAFYLCASSPSALAGEQYFGPGTRLTVT.

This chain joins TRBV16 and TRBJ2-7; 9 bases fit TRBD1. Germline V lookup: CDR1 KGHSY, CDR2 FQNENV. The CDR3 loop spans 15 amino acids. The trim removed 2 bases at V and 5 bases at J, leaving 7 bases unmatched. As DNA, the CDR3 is TGTGCCAGCAGCCAAAGCTGGACAGGGGCCCACGAGCAGTACTTC. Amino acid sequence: CASSQSWTGAHEQYF. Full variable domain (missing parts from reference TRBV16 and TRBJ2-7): GEEVAQTPKHLVRGEGQKAKLYCAPIKGHSYVFWYQQVLKNEFKFLISFQNENVFDETGMPKERFSAKCLPNSPCSLEIQATKLEDSAVYFCASSQSWTGAHEQYFGPGTRLTVT.

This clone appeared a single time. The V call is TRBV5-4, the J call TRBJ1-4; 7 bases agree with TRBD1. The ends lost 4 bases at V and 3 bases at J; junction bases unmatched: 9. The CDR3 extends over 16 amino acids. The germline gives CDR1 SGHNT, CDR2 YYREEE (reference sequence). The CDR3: CASSLDRASSNEKLFF. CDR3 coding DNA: TGTGCCAGCAGCCTTGACAGGGCTTCGTCTAATGAAAAACTGTTTTTT.

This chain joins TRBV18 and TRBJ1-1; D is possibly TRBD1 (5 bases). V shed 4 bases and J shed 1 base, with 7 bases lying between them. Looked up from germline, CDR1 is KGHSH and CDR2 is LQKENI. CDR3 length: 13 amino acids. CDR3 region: CASSLDRNTEAFF. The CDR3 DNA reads TGTGCCAGCTCACTCGACAGGAACACTGAAGCTTTCTTT.

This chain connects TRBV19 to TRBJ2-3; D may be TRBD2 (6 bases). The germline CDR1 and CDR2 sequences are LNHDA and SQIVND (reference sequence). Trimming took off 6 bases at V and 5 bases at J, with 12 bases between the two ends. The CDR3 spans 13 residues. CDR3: CASSQGLVDTQYF. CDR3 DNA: TGTGCCAGTAGCCAGGGACTGGTAGATACGCAGTATTTT.

DNA of the CDR3: TGTGCCAGCAGCTTAGTCCCGAGGGCCGGGGAGCTGTTTTTT. Residues: CASSLVPRAGELFF. The chain joins TRBV7-6 to TRBJ2-2; a possible D gene is TRBD2 (5 bases). The V and J ends lost 1 base and 6 bases respectively, with 9 bases between them. This CDR3 spans 14 amino acids. Per germline, CDR1 SGHVS and CDR2 FNYEAQ. The variable domain in full, with the rest retrieved from reference TRBV7-6 and TRBJ2-2, is GAGVSQSPRYKVTKRGQDVALRCDPISGHVSLYWYRQALGQGPEFLTYFNYEAQQDKSGLPNDRFSAERPEGSISTLTIQRTEQRDSAMYRCASSLVPRAGELFFGEGSRLTVL.

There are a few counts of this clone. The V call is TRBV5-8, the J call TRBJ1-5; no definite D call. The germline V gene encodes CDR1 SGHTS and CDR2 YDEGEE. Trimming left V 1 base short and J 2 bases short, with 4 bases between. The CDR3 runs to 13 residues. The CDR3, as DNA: TGTGCCAGCAGCTTGCAGGGCAATCAGCCCCAGCATTTT. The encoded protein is CASSLQGNQPQHF.

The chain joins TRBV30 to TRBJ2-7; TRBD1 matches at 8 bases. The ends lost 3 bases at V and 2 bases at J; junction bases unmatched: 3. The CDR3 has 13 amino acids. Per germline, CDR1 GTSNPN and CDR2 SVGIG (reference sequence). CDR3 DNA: TGTGCCTGGAGAGGGACAGGAACCTACGAGCAGTACTTC. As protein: CAWRGTGTYEQYF.

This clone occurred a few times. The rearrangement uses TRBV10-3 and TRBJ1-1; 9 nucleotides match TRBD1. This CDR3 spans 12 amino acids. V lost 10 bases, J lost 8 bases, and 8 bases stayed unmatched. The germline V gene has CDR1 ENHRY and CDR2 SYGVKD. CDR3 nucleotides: TGTGCCAGCCATACAGGGGGCATGGAAGCTTTCTTT. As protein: CASHTGGMEAFF.

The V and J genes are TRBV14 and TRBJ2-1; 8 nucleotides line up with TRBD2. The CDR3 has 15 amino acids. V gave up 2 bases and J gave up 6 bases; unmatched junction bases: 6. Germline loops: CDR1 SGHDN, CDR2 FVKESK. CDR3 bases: TGTGCCAGCAGCCAATCCCTCGGGGGGGGCAATGAGCAGTTCTTC. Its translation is CASSQSLGGGNEQFF.

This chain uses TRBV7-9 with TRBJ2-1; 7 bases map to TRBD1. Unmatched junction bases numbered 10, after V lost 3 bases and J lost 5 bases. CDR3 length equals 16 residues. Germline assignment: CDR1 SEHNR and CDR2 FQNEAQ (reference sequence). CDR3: CASSLSRDRYDNEQFF. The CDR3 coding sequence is TGTGCCAGCAGCTTGAGCCGGGACAGATACGACAATGAGCAGTTCTTC.

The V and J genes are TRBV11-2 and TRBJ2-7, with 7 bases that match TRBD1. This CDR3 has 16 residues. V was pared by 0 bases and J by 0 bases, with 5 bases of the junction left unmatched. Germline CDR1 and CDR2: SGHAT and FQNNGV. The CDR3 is CASSLDRGQISYEQYF. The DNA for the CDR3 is TGTGCCAGCAGCTTAGATAGGGGACAGATCTCCTACGAGCAGTACTTC.

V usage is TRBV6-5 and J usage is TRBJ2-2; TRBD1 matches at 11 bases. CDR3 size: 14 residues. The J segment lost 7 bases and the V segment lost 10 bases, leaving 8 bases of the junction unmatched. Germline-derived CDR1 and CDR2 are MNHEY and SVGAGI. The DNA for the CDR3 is TGTGCCACGCGGACAGGGGGCTATGTCGGGGAGCTGTTTTTT. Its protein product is CATRTGGYVGELFF.

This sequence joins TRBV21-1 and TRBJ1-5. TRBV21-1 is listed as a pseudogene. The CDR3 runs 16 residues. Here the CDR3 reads CASSKVVADGDQPQHF. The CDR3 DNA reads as TGTGCCAGCAGCAAAGTGGTAGCGGACGGGGATCAGCCCCAGCATTTT.

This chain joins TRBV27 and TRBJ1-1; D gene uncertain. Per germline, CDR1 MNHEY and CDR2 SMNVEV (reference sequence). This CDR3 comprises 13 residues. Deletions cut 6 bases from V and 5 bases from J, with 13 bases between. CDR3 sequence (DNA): TGTGCCAGCAGAGACTCTTTGGGGACTGAAGCTTTCTTT. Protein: CASRDSLGTEAFF.

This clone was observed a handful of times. CDR3 protein: CASSFKRGTGDMIYGYTF. For the CDR3, the DNA is TGTGCCAGCAGCTTCAAGAGAGGGACAGGGGATATGATCTATGGCTACACCTTC. The chain recombines TRBV7-9 with TRBJ1-2; 10 bases are shared with TRBD1. The CDR3 extends over 18 amino acids. V lost 3 bases to trimming and J lost 4 bases; unmatched junction nucleotides: 14. The germline CDR1 and CDR2 sequences are SEHNR and FQNEAQ (reference sequence).

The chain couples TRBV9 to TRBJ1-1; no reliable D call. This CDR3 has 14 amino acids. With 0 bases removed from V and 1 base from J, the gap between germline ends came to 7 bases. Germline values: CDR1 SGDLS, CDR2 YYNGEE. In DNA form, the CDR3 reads TGTGCCAGCAGCGTAGCTAGCCAGAACACTGAAGCTTTCTTT. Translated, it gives CASSVASQNTEAFF.

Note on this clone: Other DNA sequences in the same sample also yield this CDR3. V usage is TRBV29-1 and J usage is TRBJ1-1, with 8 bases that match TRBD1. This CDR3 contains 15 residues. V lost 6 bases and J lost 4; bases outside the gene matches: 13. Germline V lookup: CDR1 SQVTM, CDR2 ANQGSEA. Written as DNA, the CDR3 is TGCAGCGTCGGGGGGCAGGGGGCCGTCGGCACTGAAGCTTTCTTT. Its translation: CSVGGQGAVGTEAFF.

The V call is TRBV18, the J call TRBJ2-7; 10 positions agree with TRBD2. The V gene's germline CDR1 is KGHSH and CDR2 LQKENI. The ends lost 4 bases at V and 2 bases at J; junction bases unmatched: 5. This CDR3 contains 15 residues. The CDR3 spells CASSRDLAGAYEQYF. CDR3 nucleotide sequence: TGTGCCAGCTCACGAGACCTAGCGGGAGCCTACGAGCAGTACTTC.

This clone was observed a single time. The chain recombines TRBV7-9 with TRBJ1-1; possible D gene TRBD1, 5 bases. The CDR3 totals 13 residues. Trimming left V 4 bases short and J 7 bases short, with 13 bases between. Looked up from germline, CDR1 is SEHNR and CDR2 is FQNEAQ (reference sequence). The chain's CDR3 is CASSSDGGDEAFF. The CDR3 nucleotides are TGTGCCAGCAGCTCAGATGGGGGGGATGAAGCTTTCTTT.

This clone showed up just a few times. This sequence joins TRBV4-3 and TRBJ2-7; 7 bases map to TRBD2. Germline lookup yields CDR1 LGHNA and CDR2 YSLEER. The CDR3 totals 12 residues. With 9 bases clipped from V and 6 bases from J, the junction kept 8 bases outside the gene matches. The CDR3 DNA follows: TGCGCCAGGGGGGGGGTTTCGTCCGAGCAGTACTTC. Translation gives CARGGVSSEQYF.